The 17 T cell receptor beta chains in this list originate from one sample, sequenced in a study of cytomegalovirus exposure and HLA in healthy donors. PCR amplification relied on 60 Vbeta primers (plus 13 Jbeta primers). Here immunoSEQ multiplex PCR was the method, and the copy in TCRdb shows in-frame clones only, minus some. The sample shows nearly 200,000 clones, around 83% of them seen only once. Material: PBMCs. These receptors were collected from a woman aged 50 to 60 in good health and CMV-seropositive.

The chain joins TRBV30 to TRBJ1-4; D is ambiguous. The ends were cut back, 1 base at V and 7 bases at J, with 7 bases in the middle. Per germline, CDR1 GTSNPN and CDR2 SVGIG (reference sequence). This CDR3 is 12 amino acids long. CDR3 DNA sequence: TGTGCCTGGAGTGACGGACTTGAAAAACTGTTTTTT. Protein product: CAWSDGLEKLFF.

The rearrangement joins TRBV10-1 to TRBJ2-1, with a tentative D call TRBD1 (7 bases). CDR3 size: 15 residues. V lost 5 bases, J lost 8 bases, and 19 bases lay in between. CDR1 WNHNN and CDR2 SYGVQD come from the germline V gene (reference sequence). The CDR3 coding sequence is TGCGCCAGCAGTTATACAGGGGCAGGGGAGGATGAGCAGTTCTTC. Residues: CASSYTGAGEDEQFF.

The CDR3 nucleotides are TGTGCCATCTGCAGGGGGCGGGGGACTGAAGCTTTCTTT. This gives the protein CAICRGRGTEAFF. J is TRBJ1-1 and V is TRBV10-3; 8 positions match TRBD1. Germline V gene lookup returns CDR1 ENHRY and CDR2 SYGVKD. The CDR3 loop spans 13 amino acids. The J segment lost 5 bases and the V segment lost 8 bases, leaving 7 bases of the junction unmatched.

The chain has TRBV27 and TRBJ2-1, with 11 nucleotides matching TRBD2. The CDR3 runs 18 residues. Trimming at V came to 0 bases and at J to 4 bases, leaving 8 bases not matched to a gene. Germline V lookup: CDR1 MNHEY, CDR2 SMNVEV (reference sequence). CDR3 in amino acids: CASSLSGTSGLRYNEQFF. In DNA, the CDR3 is TGTGCCAGCAGTTTATCGGGGACTAGCGGTTTACGATACAATGAGCAGTTCTTC.

This clone was found once. The chain is built from TRBV30 and TRBJ2-1, with 9 bases identical to TRBD2. The ends lost 3 bases at V and 4 bases at J; junction bases unmatched: 7. Germline CDR1 GTSNPN, CDR2 SVGIG (reference sequence). The length of the CDR3 is 15 residues. Written as DNA, the CDR3 is TGTGCCTGGAGGCCCCGACTAGCGGTGTACAATGAGCAGTTCTTC. It yields the protein CAWRPRLAVYNEQFF.

The chain couples TRBV13 to TRBJ2-7; possibly TRBD2 for D (6 bases). V lost 5 bases, J lost 1 base, and 12 bases lay in between. CDR3 length equals 14 residues. Germline assignment: CDR1 PRHDT and CDR2 FYEKMQ (reference sequence). CDR3 amino acids: CASSVRDSSYEQYF. For the CDR3, the DNA is TGTGCCAGCAGCGTCCGGGACTCATCCTACGAGCAGTACTTC.

The chain has TRBV27 and TRBJ2-2, with 12 nucleotides matching TRBD2. The J segment lost 6 bases and the V segment lost 4 bases, leaving 6 bases of the junction unmatched. The CDR3 totals 16 residues. Germline assignment: CDR1 MNHEY and CDR2 SMNVEV (reference sequence). CDR3 in DNA: TGTGCCAGCAGTTCTCGACTAGCGGGAGAACCCGGGGAGCTGTTTTTT. Its translation is CASSSRLAGEPGELFF.

This rearrangement joins TRBV6-5 to TRBJ1-5; no definite D call. V was cut by 4 bases and J by 0 bases, with 7 bases left in between. In germline, CDR1 is MNHEY, CDR2 SVGAGI. The CDR3 is made up of 14 amino acids. CDR3 region: CASSLRYSNQPQHF. In DNA form, the CDR3 reads TGTGCCAGCAGTTTGAGGTATAGCAATCAGCCCCAGCATTTT.

V gene TRBV7-2 combines with J gene TRBJ2-7, with TRBD2 as a possible D gene (7 bases). The CDR3 extends over 15 amino acids. Germline-derived CDR1 and CDR2 are SGHTA and FQGNSA. V was trimmed by 3 bases and J by 4 bases, leaving 16 bases between them. CDR3 sequence (DNA): TGTGCCAGCAGCTTCAGTGGGAGGGGGAGTTACGAGCAGTACTTC. Its protein product is CASSFSGRGSYEQYF.

This sequence joins TRBV4-1 and TRBJ1-1; TRBD1 is a possible D gene (5 bases). The CDR3 runs to 15 residues. The V gene lost 4 bases and the J gene lost 0 bases, with 12 bases spanning the gap. In germline, CDR1 is MGHRA, CDR2 YSYEKL. CDR3 nucleotide sequence: TGCGCCAGCAGCCTATCGACAGTTATGAACACTGAAGCTTTCTTT. This sequence encodes CASSLSTVMNTEAFF.

The chain uses TRBV18 and TRBJ2-7; TRBD2 matches 7 bases. The CDR3 has 17 residues. Looked up from germline, CDR1 is KGHSH and CDR2 is LQKENI. V shed 1 base, J shed 5 bases, and the junction held 14 bases outside the gene matches. The CDR3 reads CASSPQRGGPTLDEQYF. In nucleotides, the CDR3 is TGTGCCAGCTCACCACAGAGGGGAGGGCCGACCCTGGACGAGCAGTACTTC.

J is TRBJ2-3 and V is TRBV5-4; TRBD1 agrees at 8 bases. Per germline, CDR1 SGHNT and CDR2 YYREEE (reference sequence). The J segment lost 3 bases and the V segment lost 3 bases, leaving 3 bases of the junction unmatched. This CDR3 comprises 14 residues. CDR3 coding DNA: TGTGCCAGCAGCTCCGGACAGGGTACAGATACGCAGTATTTT. Its translation is CASSSGQGTDTQYF. Full variable domain (remainder filled in from reference TRBV5-4 and TRBJ2-3): ETGVTQSPTHLIKTRGQQVTLRCSSQSGHNTVSWYQQALGQGPQFIFQYYREEENGRGNFPPRFSGLQFPNYSSELNVNALELDDSALYLCASSSGQGTDTQYFGPGTRLTVL.

This clone appeared a single time. This chain uses TRBV19 with TRBJ2-5; D perhaps matches TRBD1 (6 bases). Germline-derived CDR1 and CDR2 are LNHDA and SQIVND (reference sequence). The CDR3 has 14 residues. V was clipped by 6 bases and J by 1 base, with 12 bases between them. CDR3 DNA: TGTGCCAGTAGCTTACAGGGATCCCAAGAGACCCAGTACTTC. This codes for CASSLQGSQETQYF.

The genes are TRBV5-1 and TRBJ2-5, with TRBD1 as a possible D gene (6 bases). The assigned J gene may be wrong: the sequence end matches TRBJ2-7 better. Per germline, CDR1 SGHRS and CDR2 YFSETQ. The CDR3 contains 12 residues. The CDR3 loop is CASSGDIYEQYF. The CDR3 nucleotides read TGCGCCAGCAGCGGGGACATCTACGAGCAGTACTTC.

In its sample, this clone was seen once. This rearrangement joins TRBV4-3 to TRBJ1-6; D gene unclear. CDR1 and CDR2 from the germline V gene are LGHNA and YSLEER. The CDR3 spans 15 residues. Trimming removed 1 base from V and 9 bases from J, with 13 bases in between. CDR3 in DNA: TGCGCCAGCAGCCAAGTCAGTCCTCGCGGTTCACCCCTCCACTTT. Amino acid sequence: CASSQVSPRGSPLHF.

CDR3 region: CASRGDSYGYTF. The CDR3 DNA reads as TGTGCCAGCAGGGGGGACAGCTATGGCTACACCTTC. This sequence joins TRBV2 and TRBJ1-2; TRBD1 matches at 7 bases. Germline V gene data show CDR1 as SNHLY and CDR2 as FYNNEI. V was clipped by 6 bases and J by 4 bases; unmatched bases: 2. The CDR3 totals 12 residues.

This clone occurred once. The V and J genes are TRBV4-2 and TRBJ2-7, with 10 bases fitting TRBD1. The J segment lost 5 bases and the V segment lost 3 bases, leaving 4 bases of the junction unmatched. Germline V gene data show CDR1 as LGHNA and CDR2 as YNFKEQ. The CDR3 has 14 amino acids. The CDR3 DNA reads as TGTGCCAGCAGCCATGGGACAGGGGTTCACGAGCAGTACTTC. Its translation: CASSHGTGVHEQYF.